The T cell receptor beta chain described here comes from a study of identifying expanded T cells in peripheral blood. General study points: Variance in clone template counts between approximately two-week samples significantly increased with total template count across all healthy donors. Approximately 1.1 clones differed between technical replicates, versus about 17 and 20 over time.

During the collection period, no donor immune events like infections were recorded. Only in-frame clones appear in the TCRdb table, and some are missing; sequencing was by immunoSEQ multiplex PCR. The table includes approximately 110,000 clones, around 90% detected once. Of note for this clone: Its antigen is currently unknown.

Trimming left V 6 bases short and J 2 bases short, with 14 bases between. The V gene's germline CDR1 is SGHRS and CDR2 YFSETQ. This CDR3 contains 14 residues. Sequences were obtained from blood. This sequence originates from a person between 18 and 75 years old in good health. The rearrangement links TRBV5-1 to TRBJ1-1; D gene uncertain. CDR3 loop: CASTRDQSNTEAFF. The CDR3 coding sequence is TGCGCCAGCACCCGCGATCAGTCCAACACTGAAGCTTTCTTT.